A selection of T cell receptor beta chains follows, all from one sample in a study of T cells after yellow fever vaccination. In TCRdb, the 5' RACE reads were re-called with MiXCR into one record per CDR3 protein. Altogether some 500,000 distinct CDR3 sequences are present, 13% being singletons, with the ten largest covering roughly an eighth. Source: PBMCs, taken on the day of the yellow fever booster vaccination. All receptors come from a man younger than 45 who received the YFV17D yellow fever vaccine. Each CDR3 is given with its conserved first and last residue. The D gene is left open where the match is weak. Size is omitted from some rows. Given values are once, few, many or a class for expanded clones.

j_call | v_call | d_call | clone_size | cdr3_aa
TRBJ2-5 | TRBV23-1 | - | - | CASSQSHSGRGETQYF
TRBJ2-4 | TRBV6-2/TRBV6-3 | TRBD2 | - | CASSSSGLAKNIQYF
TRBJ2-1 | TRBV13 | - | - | CASSQDSLAPYNEQFF
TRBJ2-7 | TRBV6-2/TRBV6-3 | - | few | CASSPRPGQLTSYEQYF
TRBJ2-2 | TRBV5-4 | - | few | CASSLTGYSGELFF
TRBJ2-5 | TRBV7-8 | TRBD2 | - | CASSVAGTTKTQYF
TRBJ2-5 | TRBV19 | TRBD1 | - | CASSGAGTGETQYF
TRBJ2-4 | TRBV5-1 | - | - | CASSFGGRDAYIQYF
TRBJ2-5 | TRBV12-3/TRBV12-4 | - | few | CASSFEGGQPQETQYF
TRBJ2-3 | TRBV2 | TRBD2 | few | CASNVAGLPTDTQYF
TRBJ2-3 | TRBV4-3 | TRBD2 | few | CASSQVLAGGTDTQYF
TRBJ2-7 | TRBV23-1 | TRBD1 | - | CASSQFTQGASPEKYF
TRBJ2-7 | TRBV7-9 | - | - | CASSSFLGLQEQYF
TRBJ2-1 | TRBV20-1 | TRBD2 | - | CSAMRLALGNEQFF
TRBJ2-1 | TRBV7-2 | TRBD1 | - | CATRTGPDNEQFF
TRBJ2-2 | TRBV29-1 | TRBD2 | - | CSVRTSGRATGELFF
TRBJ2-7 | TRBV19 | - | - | CASSSRLGWSNEQYF
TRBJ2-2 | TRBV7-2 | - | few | CASSVRSGTGELFF
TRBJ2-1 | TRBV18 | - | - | CASSPSFDYNEQFF
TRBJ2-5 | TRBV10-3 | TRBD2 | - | CAISGGAGKEETQYF
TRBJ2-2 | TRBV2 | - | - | CASSIRRETGELFF
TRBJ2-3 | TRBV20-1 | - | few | CSALGQLRTDTQYF
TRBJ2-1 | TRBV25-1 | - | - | CASSDPRRGDNEQFF
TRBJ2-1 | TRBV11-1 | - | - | CASKGGTGEQFF
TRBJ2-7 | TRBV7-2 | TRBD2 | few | CASSLRGASGRNYEQYF
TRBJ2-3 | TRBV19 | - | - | CASSISDLTDTQYF
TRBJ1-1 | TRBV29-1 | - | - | CSVLRDTEAFF
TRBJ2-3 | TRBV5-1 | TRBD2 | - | CASSLEASGPALHTQYF
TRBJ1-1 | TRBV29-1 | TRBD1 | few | CSVWDSPVPEAFF
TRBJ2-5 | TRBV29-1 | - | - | CSVAKQETQYF
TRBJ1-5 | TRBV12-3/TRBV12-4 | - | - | CASSFRGLNHPQHF
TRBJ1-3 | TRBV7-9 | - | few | CASSPDRLTGHTIYF
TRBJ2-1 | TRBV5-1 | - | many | CASSLWGYNEQFF
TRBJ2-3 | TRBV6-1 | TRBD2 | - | CASSVPGTSGTWPDTQYF
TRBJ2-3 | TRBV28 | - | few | CASSLGGAGPDTQYF
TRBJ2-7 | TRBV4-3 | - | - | CASSQEWGREHEQYF
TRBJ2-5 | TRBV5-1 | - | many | CASSLAETQYF
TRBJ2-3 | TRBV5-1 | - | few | CASGGGGTDTQYF
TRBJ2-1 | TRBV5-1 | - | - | CASSLETSWTEQFF
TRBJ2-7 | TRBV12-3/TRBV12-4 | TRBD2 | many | CASSHTSGSYEQYF
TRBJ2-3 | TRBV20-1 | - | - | CFARATRGYTTQYF
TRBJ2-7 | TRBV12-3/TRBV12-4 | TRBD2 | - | CASSLAPLAGGYEQYF
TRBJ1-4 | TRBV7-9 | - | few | CASSETQGRSEKLFF
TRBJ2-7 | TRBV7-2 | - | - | CASTLGEQNYEQYF
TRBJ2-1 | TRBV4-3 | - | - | CASSQDATRLSYNEQFF
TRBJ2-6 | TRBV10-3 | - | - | CAISESRGDVLTF
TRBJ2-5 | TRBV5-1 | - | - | CASSLSDPVGGETQYF
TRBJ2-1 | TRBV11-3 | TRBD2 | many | CASSLGPSGAYNEQFF